The 11 T cell receptor beta chains below come from one sample, sequenced in a study of shared clonotypes between healthy human individuals. The assay was immunoSEQ multiplex PCR, and TCRdb's table has in-frame clones only and misses some. In the table there are around 530,000 clones, around 76% of which are singletons. The specimen was PBMCs. These receptors originate from a middle-aged woman in good health. Some clones in this sample may be carry-over from other donors' samples.

This rearrangement joins TRBV4-1 to TRBJ1-2; no definite D call. V was pared by 0 bases and J by 3 bases, with 8 bases between. Germline values: CDR1 MGHRA, CDR2 YSYEKL. This CDR3 spans 14 amino acids. CDR3 sequence: CASSQEARYYGYTF. CDR3 bases: TGCGCCAGCAGCCAAGAGGCCAGATACTATGGCTACACCTTC.

The chain joins TRBV2 to TRBJ2-2; D is unclear. CDR3 length: 13 amino acids. Trimming removed 3 bases from V and 4 bases from J, with 6 bases in between. Germline CDR1 reads SNHLY; CDR2 reads FYNNEI. This CDR3 is CASSDKSTGELFF. The DNA for the CDR3 is TGTGCCAGCAGTGACAAAAGCACCGGGGAGCTGTTTTTT.

This chain uses TRBV6-5 with TRBJ1-3; D is unresolved. The germline CDR1 and CDR2 sequences are MNHEY and SVGAGI. CDR3 length: 14 amino acids. V was cut by 4 bases and J by 0 bases, with 7 bases left in between. The CDR3 sequence: CASSSALSGNTIYF. For the CDR3, the DNA is TGTGCCAGCAGTTCCGCTCTCTCTGGAAACACCATATATTTT.

V usage is TRBV30 and J usage is TRBJ2-1; D perhaps matches TRBD2 (5 bases). This CDR3 is built from 16 residues. Germline V CDR1 and CDR2: GTSNPN, SVGIG (reference sequence). Trimming stripped 2 bases from V and 9 bases from J, with 23 bases between. The CDR3 is CAWSSDTRRGRVEQFF. CDR3 DNA: TGTGCCTGGAGTAGTGACACTAGGCGAGGAAGAGTTGAGCAGTTCTTC. Based on the CDR3 plus reference TRBV30 and TRBJ2-1, the full variable domain is SQTIHQWPATLVQPVGSPLSLECTVEGTSNPNLYWYRQAAGRGLQLLFYSVGIGQISSEVPQNLSASRPQDRQFILSSKKLLLSDSGFYLCAWSSDTRRGRVEQFFGPGTRLTVL.

This sequence joins TRBV6-4 and TRBJ2-3; 16 bases fit TRBD2. The CDR3 length is 16 residues. J gave up 4 bases and V 5 bases, and 3 bases lay outside the gene matches. Germline V gene data show CDR1 as MRHNA and CDR2 as SNTAGT. The CDR3 DNA is TGTGCCAGCAGTTCGGGACTAGCGGGAGGGCCAGATACGCAGTATTTT. This gives the protein CASSSGLAGGPDTQYF.

This rearrangement joins TRBV28 to TRBJ1-2; D ambiguous. Trimming left V 6 bases short and J 6 bases short, with 14 bases between. Germline V gene data show CDR1 as MDHEN and CDR2 as SYDVKM. The CDR3 totals 13 residues. For the CDR3, the DNA is TGTGCCAGCAGCCCACGGGGATATCATGGCTACACCTTC. This sequence encodes CASSPRGYHGYTF.

This rearrangement joins TRBV11-2 to TRBJ1-1; no definite D call. The ends were cut back, 5 bases at V and 6 bases at J, with 13 bases in the middle. Germline V CDR1 and CDR2: SGHAT, FQNNGV. The CDR3 extends over 13 amino acids. The CDR3 here is CASSKFGVAEAFF. The DNA of the CDR3 is TGTGCCAGCAGCAAATTTGGGGTAGCTGAAGCTTTCTTT.

This sequence joins TRBV10-2 and TRBJ2-7; no clear D. CDR3 length: 11 residues. Germline CDR1 and CDR2: WSHSY and SAAADI. Trimming left V 6 bases short and J 2 bases short, with 5 bases between. The CDR3 spells CASSPTYEQYF. The CDR3 DNA sequence: TGCGCCAGCAGCCCTACCTACGAGCAGTACTTC.

The chain carries TRBV4-1 and TRBJ2-2, with D perhaps TRBD2 (5 bases). The CDR3 runs 17 residues. CDR1 MGHRA and CDR2 YSYEKL come from the germline V gene. With 1 base removed from V and 7 bases from J, the gap between germline ends came to 19 bases. The CDR3 loop is CASSQVTAFLGVGELFF. CDR3 nucleotide sequence: TGCGCCAGCAGCCAAGTGACGGCCTTTCTCGGGGTCGGGGAGCTGTTTTTT.

The chain links TRBV7-9 to TRBJ2-1; 7 bases fit TRBD1. Losses at the gene ends were 1 base for V and 13 bases for J; bases not matched to a gene: 7. The CDR3 has 13 residues. CDR1 SEHNR and CDR2 FQNEAQ come from the germline V gene (reference sequence). CDR3 bases: TGTGCCAGCAGCTTAGAGCGACAGGGTGCCCAGTTCTTC. This translates into CASSLERQGAQFF.

The gene calls are TRBV5-1 and TRBJ2-4, with 7 positions matching TRBD1. V shed 5 bases, J shed 7 bases, and the junction held 6 bases outside the gene matches. The germline gives CDR1 SGHRS, CDR2 YFSETQ. This CDR3 region has 13 residues. Here the CDR3 reads CASSSGTENIQYF. The CDR3 bases are TGCGCCAGCAGTTCCGGGACAGAGAACATTCAGTACTTC.